The present T cell receptor (beta chain) was sequenced within a study of T cells in Graves' hyperthyroidism and ophthalmopathy. This clonotype was seen a few times. There were TCR beta CDR3 regions amplified from RNA transcripts. The HTBI primer set served for first-round RT-PCR of the TCR CDR3. TCRdb fed the multiplex PCR reads into MiXCR, producing one record per CDR3 protein. The sample comprises about 380,000 distinct CDR3 sequences, about 18% of which are singletons, and over 35% rests with the top ten. Germline lookup yields CDR1 LGHNA and CDR2 YNFKEQ. This CDR3 spans 18 amino acids. V lost 1 base and J lost 0; bases outside the gene matches: 4.

Sequenced: blood. The chain is built from TRBV4-2 and TRBJ2-3, with 13 bases aligning to TRBD2. The source is a man aged 18-30 years with Graves' ophthalmopathy. The CDR3 DNA reads as TGTGCCAGCAGCCAAGGACTAGCGGGGGGCATTAGCACAGATACGCAGTATTTT. The encoded protein is CASSQGLAGGISTDTQYF.